This T cell receptor beta chain was identified during a study of T-cell memory formation after mild COVID-19. Via MiXCR, TCRdb re-called the 5' RACE reads, giving one row per CDR3 protein. Among some 410,000 distinct CDR3 sequences listed, more than 20% were seen once. There are a few counts of this clonotype. The CDR3 runs to 14 residues. Deletions cut 2 bases from V and 3 bases from J, with 11 bases between. The germline V gene encodes CDR1 MNHEY and CDR2 SMNVEV (reference sequence). Sequencing was done on a sample of PBMCs or a T cell subset sorted from them (not recorded which). V usage is TRBV27 and J usage is TRBJ2-7; perhaps D is TRBD1 or TRBD2 (5 bases each). This TCR derives from an adult woman who had mild COVID-19 (a few samples of this study predate the infection). Cell type and time point are not known. CDR3 region: CASSLIGGYYEQYF. As DNA, the CDR3 is TGTGCCAGCAGTTTAATTGGGGGATACTACGAGCAGTACTTC.